This TCR beta chain is drawn from a study of Graves' ophthalmopathy and Graves' hyperthyroidism. Across the study: Ahead of any treatment, peripheral blood was obtained at the initial diagnosis.

Where ophthalmopathy was present, donors had moderate-to-severe activity, CAS ≥3, NOSPECS ≥4 and duration under 3 months. The PBMCs used were ones drawn from 10 ml of fresh peripheral blood. Amplified TCR beta CDR3 regions were obtained using RNA transcripts as template. HTBI-primed RT-PCR formed the first round, and a multiplex PCR formed the second. TCRdb redid the calling of the multiplex PCR reads with MiXCR, one entry per CDR3 protein. The data show around 600,000 distinct CDR3 sequences, approximately 39% seen once. This TCR derives from an adult man with Graves' ophthalmopathy. Sequencing was carried out using peripheral blood.

CDR3 residues: CSESTSGGAKTQYF. CDR3 DNA sequence: TGCAGCGAATCGACTAGCGGGGGGGCAAAGACCCAGTACTTC. V and J are TRBV29-1 and TRBJ2-5, with 14 bases matching TRBD2. J gave up 6 bases and V 7 bases, and 7 bases lay outside the gene matches. Looked up from germline, CDR1 is SQVTM and CDR2 is ANQGSEA. The CDR3 runs to 14 residues.